This T cell receptor (beta chain) was sequenced during a study of CD8 T cells in ankylosing spondylitis (dated by TCRdb to about 2017). Regarding the complete study: To find TCR variants linked to disease, the study profiled T cell receptor beta repertoires in ankylosing spondylitis patients and healthy donors. The full study cohort was made up of approximately 27 ankylosing spondylitis patients and 108 healthy donors. Samples of peripheral blood were taken, and for ankylosing spondylitis patients, synovial fluid was collected as well. Study-wide findings and limitations: Some motif variants had previously been reported in the synovial fluid and blood of reactive arthritis patients, which suggests shared mechanisms of disease initiation. Blood from ankylosing spondylitis patients appeared to be characterized by a TCR beta motif made up of under ten highly homologous amino acid variants. In peripheral blood, the disease-linked clones were found at relatively low frequencies and had a CD8+ phenotype. The disease-linked clones were reported to be significantly enriched in matched synovial fluid samples from ankylosing spondylitis patients.

This clonotype showed up many times. Its antigen remains undetermined. No base-level quality is on record; no much larger clone is a single base apart. The instrument was an Illumina HiSeq 2500. Quantitative 5'-RACE with molecular barcodes was used to prepare TCR beta libraries. For the original study's pipeline: To identify disease-linked TCR variants, a new computational method was used, one built on a probabilistic model of VDJ rearrangement. TCRdb reprocessed the public reads (quality trimming at Q25 with fastp, clone calling with MiXCR) and kept in-frame beta chains. Every CDR3 protein is listed once, alongside the most common genes and DNA of its rows. TCRdb, rather than the study authors, made the V and J calls. The sample table holds around 430,000 distinct CDR3 sequences, of which about 15% were seen once. The biggest ten clones account for approximately 1% of the sample. CDR1 SGHVS and CDR2 FQNEAQ were looked up in the germline V gene. Relative to germline, V is missing 5 bases and J is missing 6 bases, with 4 bases of the junction outside any gene match. Taken from cysteine to phenylalanine, the CDR3 has 12 residues. Only the CDR3 portion is preserved as DNA: 36 bases, with reading frame beginning at the first base.

The TCR comes from a male donor with ankylosing spondylitis. The rearranged segments are TRBV7-8 and TRBJ2-7; 7 nucleotides in the junction match TRBD1. Sequenced input: blood, either unsorted or a sorted T cell fraction (not recorded which). The DNA reads as follows: TGTGCCAGCAGCACTAGGACAGGCGAGCAGTACTTC. It translates to CASSTRTGEQYF.